This T cell receptor beta chain was observed in a study of blood T cell repertoires in COVID-19. Study-level information: Acute and convalescent COVID-19 specimens originated in the United States, Italy and Spain.

TCRdb's table, derived via immunoSEQ multiplex PCR, lists solely in-frame clones and lacks some. The sample lists around 200,000 clones, around 85% occurring once. CDR3 length: 12 residues. The V gene's germline CDR1 is GTSNPN and CDR2 SVGIG (reference sequence). The V and J ends lost 8 bases and 4 bases respectively, with 14 bases between them. Material for sequencing was peripheral blood. This chain connects TRBV30 to TRBJ1-2; tentatively, D is TRBD1 (6 bases). This TCR was sampled from a man aged 45-60 years who had recovered from COVID-19. The CDR3 region has the DNA TGTGCCGCAGGAGGACAGTTCTATGGCTACACCTTC. Its protein product is CAAGGQFYGYTF.